This entry describes one TCR beta chain. Antigen unknown. All patients reached thyroid surgery having received no treatment beforehand. The data stem from a study of metastatic and nonmetastatic thyroid tumors. Across the whole study: Malignant thyroid and benign thyroid patients provided blood and tumor or nodule tissue whose repertoires were compared. Study findings and constraints: Reported TCR beta diversity, measured in blood and tumor, was significantly higher for malignant thyroid tumors than for benign nodules.

Original processing methods: What underpinned the distant-metastasis classifier for papillary thyroid cancer was the set of CDR3 differences across clinicopathological groups. TCRdb re-processed the PCR reads through MiXCR. None of the V and J calls come from the authors' own analysis; TCRdb made them. The sample has fewer than 55,000 clones, under 20% seen once. The CDR3 sequence is 18 residues long. J lost 3 bases, V lost 5 bases, and 18 bases had no gene match. The germline CDR1 and CDR2 sequences are MNHEY and SMNVEV (reference sequence). The chain links TRBV27 to TRBJ1-1; TRBD1 agrees at 7 bases. This TCR derives from a female donor with papillary thyroid cancer or a benign thyroid nodule (not recorded which). Some clones in this sample may be carry-over from other donors' samples. Sequencing input: blood. This CDR3 is CASSPTRLTGLTDTEAFF. As DNA, the CDR3 is TGTGCCAGCAGTCCGACCCGACTGACAGGGCTAACGGACACTGAAGCTTTCTTT.